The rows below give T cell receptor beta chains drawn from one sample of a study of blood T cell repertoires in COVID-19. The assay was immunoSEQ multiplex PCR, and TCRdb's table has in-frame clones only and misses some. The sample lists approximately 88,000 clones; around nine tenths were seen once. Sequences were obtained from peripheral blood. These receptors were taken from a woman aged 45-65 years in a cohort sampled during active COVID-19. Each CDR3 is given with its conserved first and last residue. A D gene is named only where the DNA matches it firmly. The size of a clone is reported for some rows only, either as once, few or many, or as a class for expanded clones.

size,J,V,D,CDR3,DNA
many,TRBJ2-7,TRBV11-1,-,CASSLAALSYEQYF,TGTGCCAGCAGCTTAGCGGCTCTTTCCTACGAGCAGTACTTC
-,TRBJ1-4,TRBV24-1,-,CATSDSQATNEKLFF,TGTGCCACCAGTGATTCACAAGCAACTAATGAAAAACTGTTTTTT
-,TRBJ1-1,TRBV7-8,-,CASSLLRGSEAFF,TGTGCCAGCAGCTTATTAAGGGGGTCGGAAGCTTTCTTT
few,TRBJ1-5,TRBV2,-,CASTLVGAGQPQHF,TGTGCCAGCACCCTGGTGGGGGCCGGGCAGCCCCAGCATTTT
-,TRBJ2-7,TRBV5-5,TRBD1,CASSIGTGGYSFQQYF,TGTGCCAGCAGCATAGGGACAGGGGGCTACTCCTTCCAGCAGTACTTC
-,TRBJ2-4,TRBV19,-,CASSISLLENIQYF,TGTGCCAGTAGTATATCGTTACTAGAAAACATTCAGTACTTC
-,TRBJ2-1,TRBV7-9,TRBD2,CASKRLADYNEQFF,TGTGCCAGCAAGCGACTAGCGGATTACAATGAGCAGTTCTTC
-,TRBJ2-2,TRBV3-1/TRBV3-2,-,CASRPLLGGRTGELFF,TGTGCCAGCAGGCCCCTTTTGGGGGGGCGAACCGGGGAGCTGTTTTTT
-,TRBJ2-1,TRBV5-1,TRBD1,CASSLTQGYNEQFF,TGCGCCAGCAGCTTGACACAGGGGTACAATGAGCAGTTCTTC
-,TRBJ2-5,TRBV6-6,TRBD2,CASRERRGRETQYF,TGTGCCAGCAGAGAGCGGCGCGGGAGGGAGACCCAGTACTTC
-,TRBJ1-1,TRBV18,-,CASSTGRDTEAFF,TGTGCCAGCTCTACGGGGAGAGACACTGAAGCTTTCTTT
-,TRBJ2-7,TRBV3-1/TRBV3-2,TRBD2,CASSQVLAGAYEQYF,TGTGCCAGCAGCCAAGTACTAGCGGGGGCCTACGAGCAGTACTTC
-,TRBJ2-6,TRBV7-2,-,CASTPGLRASGANVLTF,TGTGCCAGCACCCCGGGTTTGCGGGCCTCTGGGGCCAACGTCCTGACTTTC
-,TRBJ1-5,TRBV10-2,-,CASSAGYMHQPQHF,TGCGCCAGCAGTGCAGGTTATATGCATCAGCCCCAGCATTTT
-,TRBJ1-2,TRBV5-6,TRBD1,CASSHDRAGYTF,TGTGCCAGCAGTCATGACAGGGCTGGCTACACCTTC
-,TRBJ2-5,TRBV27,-,CASSLSGRPGQETQYF,TGTGCCAGCAGTTTATCGGGCCGGCCTGGCCAAGAGACCCAGTACTTC
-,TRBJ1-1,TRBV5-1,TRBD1,CASSLQGTTEAFF,TGCGCCAGCAGCCTACAGGGGACCACTGAAGCTTTCTTT
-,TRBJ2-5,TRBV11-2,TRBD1,CASGSGGAETQYF,TGTGCCAGCGGATCAGGGGGCGCGGAGACCCAGTACTTC
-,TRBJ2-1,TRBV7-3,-,CASSDPSRQQFF,TGTGCCAGCAGCGACCCGTCGCGGCAGCAGTTCTTC
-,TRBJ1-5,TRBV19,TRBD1,CASSTIQGASNQPQHF,TGTGCCAGTAGTACGATACAGGGGGCGAGCAATCAGCCCCAGCATTTT
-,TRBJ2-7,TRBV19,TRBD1,CASSTPGTGINEQYF,TGTGCCAGTAGTACCCCCGGGACAGGGATCAACGAGCAGTACTTC
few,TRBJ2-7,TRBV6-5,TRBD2,CASSTSAAAYEQYF,TGTGCCAGCAGCACTAGCGCGGCTGCCTACGAGCAGTACTTC
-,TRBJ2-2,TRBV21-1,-,CASTPGLAEETGELFF,TGTGCCAGCACGCCGGGACTAGCAGAGGAAACCGGGGAGCTGTTTTTT
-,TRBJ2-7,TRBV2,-,CASKGPGYLGEQYF,TGTGCCAGCAAGGGTCCGGGGTATTTGGGCGAGCAGTACTTC
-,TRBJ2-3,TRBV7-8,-,CASSQRAGPGDTQYF,TGTGCCAGCAGCCAAAGGGCGGGCCCAGGAGATACGCAGTATTTT
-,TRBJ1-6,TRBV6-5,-,CASSRTGYSVAPLHF,TGTGCCAGCAGCAGGACGGGATATTCGGTGGCACCCCTCCACTTT
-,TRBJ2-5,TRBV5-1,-,CASSSLAGTQETQYF,TGCGCCAGCAGCTCCTTGGCGGGGACCCAAGAGACCCAGTACTTC
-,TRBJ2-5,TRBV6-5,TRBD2,CASSLSGGPQETQYF,TGTGCCAGCAGTTTGTCGGGAGGGCCCCAAGAGACCCAGTACTTC
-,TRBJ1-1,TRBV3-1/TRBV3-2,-,CASSQPGASWGGNTEAFF,TGTGCCAGCAGCCAACCAGGTGCGAGCTGGGGAGGGAACACTGAAGCTTTCTTT
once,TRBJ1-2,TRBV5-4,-,CASSLVQVGGYTF,TGTGCCAGCAGCTTGGTACAGGTTGGGGGCTACACCTTC
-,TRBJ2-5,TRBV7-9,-,CATPERESQETQYF,TGTGCCACCCCCGAACGAGAAAGTCAAGAGACCCAGTACTTC
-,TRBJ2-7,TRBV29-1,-,CSVGFDSGLREQYF,TGCAGCGTTGGGTTTGACTCGGGGTTGCGAGAGCAGTACTTC
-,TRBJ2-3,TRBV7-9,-,CASSPRFGASTVTDTQYF,TGTGCCAGCAGCCCTCGTTTTGGGGCCTCCACTGTCACAGATACGCAGTATTTT
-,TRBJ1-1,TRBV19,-,CASSIDLASKRAEAFF,TGTGCCAGTAGTATAGATCTGGCCAGCAAGAGGGCTGAAGCTTTCTTT
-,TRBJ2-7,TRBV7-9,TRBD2,CASSSGLAGVEQYF,TGTGCCAGCAGCTCAGGACTAGCGGGAGTCGAGCAGTACTTC
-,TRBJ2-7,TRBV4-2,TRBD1,CASSQESGTGGNKDYEQYF,TGTGCCAGCAGCCAAGAATCCGGGACAGGGGGCAATAAGGACTACGAGCAGTACTTC
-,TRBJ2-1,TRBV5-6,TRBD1,CASSLLTGGYNEQFF,TGTGCCAGCAGCTTGCTGACAGGGGGTTACAATGAGCAGTTCTTC
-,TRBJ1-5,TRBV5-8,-,CASSLALARDQPQHF,TGTGCCAGCAGCTTGGCCCTTGCCCGGGATCAGCCCCAGCATTTT
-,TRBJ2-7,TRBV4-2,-,CASSQDFYSGSYEQYF,TGTGCCAGCAGCCAAGATTTTTACAGCGGATCCTACGAGCAGTACTTC
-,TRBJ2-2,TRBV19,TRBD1,CASKNPPALGQGNTGELFF,TGTGCCAGTAAGAACCCCCCCGCTCTGGGACAGGGGAACACCGGGGAGCTGTTTTTT
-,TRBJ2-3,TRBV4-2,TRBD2,CASSQGRRWGGSLATSTDTQYF,TGTGCCAGCAGCCAAGGTAGGAGGTGGGGGGGGTCACTAGCGACTAGCACAGATACGCAGTATTTT
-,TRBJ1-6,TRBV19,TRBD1,CASSFSGQLYNSPLHF,TGTGCCAGTAGTTTTTCGGGACAGCTATATAATTCACCCCTCCACTTT
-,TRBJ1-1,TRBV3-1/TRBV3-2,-,CASSQRGLRGNTEAFF,TGTGCCAGCAGCCAAAGGGGATTAAGGGGGAACACTGAAGCTTTCTTT
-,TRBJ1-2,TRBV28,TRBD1,CATRGTGKNYGYTF,TGTGCCACCCGGGGGACAGGGAAAAACTATGGCTACACCTTC
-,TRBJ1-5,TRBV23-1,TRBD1,CASSQSRTSGTVLSNQPQHF,TGCGCCAGCAGTCAATCGCGGACTTCCGGGACAGTTTTATCCAATCAGCCCCAGCATTTT
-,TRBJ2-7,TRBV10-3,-,CAISDMRVLSYEQYF,TGTGCCATCAGTGATATGAGAGTACTCTCCTACGAGCAGTACTTC
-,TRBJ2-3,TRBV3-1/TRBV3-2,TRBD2,CASSQDRASGGATDTQYF,TGTGCCAGCAGCCAAGATAGGGCTAGCGGGGGGGCTACAGATACGCAGTATTTT
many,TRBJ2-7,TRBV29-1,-,CSVRTGKGEQYF,TGCAGCGTCCGTACAGGGAAGGGCGAGCAGTACTTC
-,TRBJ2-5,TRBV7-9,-,CASSPHGGSETQYF,TGTGCCAGCAGCCCACACGGGGGTTCTGAGACCCAGTACTTC
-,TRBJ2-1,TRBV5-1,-,CASSLALNEQFF,TGCGCCAGCAGCTTGGCCCTCAATGAGCAGTTCTTC
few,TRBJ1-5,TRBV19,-,CASQSGVGNQPQHF,TGTGCCAGCCAAAGCGGGGTGGGCAATCAGCCCCAGCATTTT
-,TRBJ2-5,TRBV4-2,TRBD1,CASSQASGGIQETQYF,TGTGCCAGCAGCCAAGCGTCAGGGGGCATCCAAGAGACCCAGTACTTC
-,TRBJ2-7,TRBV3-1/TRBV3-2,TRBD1,CASSQEGAGQGSYEQYF,TGTGCCAGCAGCCAAGAGGGGGCGGGACAGGGCTCCTACGAGCAGTACTTC
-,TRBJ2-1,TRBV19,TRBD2,CASSLREPLGNEQFF,TGTGCCAGTAGTCTGCGGGAGCCTTTGGGAAATGAGCAGTTCTTC
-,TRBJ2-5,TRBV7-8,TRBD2,CASNNPYGREWETQYF,TGTGCCAGCAATAACCCCTACGGGCGGGAGTGGGAGACCCAGTACTTC